Each of the 7 T cell receptor beta chains below was sequenced from the same sample in a study of Tregs in tolerant kidney transplant recipients. Clones were read by immunoSEQ multiplex PCR, and TCRdb kept only the in-frame ones, dropping some. The data contain roughly 250,000 clones, roughly 84% of them singletons. The sequencing input was CD4+ T cells from blood. The receptors stem from a human donor in good health.

This clone occurred a few times. The chain is built from TRBV18 and TRBJ1-4; D uncertain. Germline-derived CDR1 and CDR2 are KGHSH and LQKENI. Trimming removed 4 bases at V and 3 bases at J, with 6 bases between. The CDR3 has 13 residues. CDR3 nucleotides: TGTGCCAGCTCACTAGATGCTAATGAAAAACTGTTTTTT. Protein sequence: CASSLDANEKLFF.

J is TRBJ2-1 and V is TRBV6-5, with 14 bases aligning to TRBD2. V shed 6 bases, J shed 9 bases, and the junction held 7 bases outside the gene matches. CDR1 and CDR2 (germline): MNHEY, SVGAGI. This CDR3 region has 15 residues. In DNA form, the CDR3 reads TGTGCCAGCAGCCAGACTAGCGGGAGGGCCGGTGAGCAGTTCTTC. Amino acids: CASSQTSGRAGEQFF.

This sequence joins TRBV5-4 and TRBJ2-7; D not certain. The CDR3 runs to 15 residues. V was cut by 0 bases and J by 4 bases, with 14 bases left in between. The germline V gene encodes CDR1 SGHNT and CDR2 YYREEE (reference sequence). The CDR3 sequence: CASSLARTASYEQYF. The CDR3 region has the DNA TGTGCCAGCAGCTTGGCCCGGACGGCGTCTTACGAGCAGTACTTC.

This clone has just a few counts. V is TRBV5-8 and J is TRBJ2-1; maybe TRBD2 (6 bases). This CDR3 region has 13 residues. Trimming took off 6 bases at V and 1 base at J, with 8 bases between the two ends. From germline, CDR1 is SGHTS and CDR2 YDEGEE. The CDR3 here is CASIGTSYNEQFF. For the CDR3, the DNA is TGTGCCAGCATTGGGACTTCCTACAATGAGCAGTTCTTC.

The count of this clone is one. Within the sample, other DNA sequences also encode this same CDR3. The chain employs TRBV6-5 and TRBJ1-1, with D hard to call. The CDR3 is made up of 13 amino acids. V lost 3 bases and J 0 bases, leaving 5 bases between the germline ends. Germline lookup yields CDR1 MNHEY and CDR2 SVGAGI. CDR3 region: CASSYSVNTEAFF. The CDR3 bases are TGTGCCAGCAGTTATTCAGTGAACACTGAAGCTTTCTTT.

V and J are TRBV6-1 and TRBJ2-1, with TRBD2 identical over 8 bases. V gave up 3 bases and J gave up 7 bases; unmatched junction bases: 14. This CDR3 region has 17 residues. Germline loops: CDR1 MNHNS, CDR2 SASEGT. The CDR3 loop reads CASSDLGASGYKNEQFF. The CDR3 nucleotides are TGTGCCAGCAGTGACTTAGGGGCTAGCGGGTATAAAAATGAGCAGTTCTTC.

V gene TRBV18 combines with J gene TRBJ1-1; D remains ambiguous. CDR1 and CDR2 from the germline V gene are KGHSH and LQKENI. Trimming removed 0 bases from V and 6 bases from J, with 8 bases in between. The CDR3 runs to 13 residues. The CDR3 DNA reads as TGTGCCAGCTCACCACCGAGTAAGGCTGAAGCTTTCTTT. It encodes CASSPPSKAEAFF.